The 21 T cell receptor beta chains presented below share a single source sample, sequenced in a study of blood T cell repertoires in COVID-19. Data came from immunoSEQ multiplex PCR; TCRdb stores just in-frame clones and leaves some out. The sample includes fewer than 300,000 clones, around 90% seen only once; the top ten take approximately 3.7%. Sequenced input: peripheral blood. These receptors originate from a man in his 60s who had recovered from COVID-19.

The chain combines TRBV20-1 with TRBJ1-6; TRBD1 aligns across 8 bases. Germline values: CDR1 DFQATT, CDR2 SNEGSKA (reference sequence). There are 11 residues in the CDR3. V lost 3 bases, J lost 13 bases, and 2 bases stayed unmatched. This chain's CDR3 is CSASGQGPLHF. The CDR3 coding sequence is TGCAGTGCTAGTGGACAGGGCCCCCTCCACTTT.

V and J are TRBV15 and TRBJ2-1; 7 positions agree with TRBD1. V was pared by 2 bases and J by 5 bases, with 6 bases of the junction left unmatched. The CDR3 is 15 amino acids. Germline V CDR1 and CDR2: LNHNV, YYDKDF (reference sequence). DNA of the CDR3: TGTGCCACCAGCAGAACCGGACAGGCTAACAATGAGCAGTTCTTC. It is translated as CATSRTGQANNEQFF.

The chain recombines TRBV18 with TRBJ2-2; the D is unclear. Germline CDR1 is KGHSH and CDR2 is LQKENI. The CDR3 length is 15 residues. V shed 5 bases and J shed 1 base, with 11 bases lying between them. As DNA, the CDR3 is TGTGCCAGCTCATCCGGGTCCGGGAACACCGGGGAGCTGTTTTTT. It yields the protein CASSSGSGNTGELFF.

In this sample, this clone turned up once. The chain joins TRBV5-5 to TRBJ1-5; tentative D call: TRBD1 (6 bases). This CDR3 spans 14 amino acids. V shed 10 bases and J shed 2 bases, with 16 bases lying between them. Per the germline V gene, CDR1 is SGHKS and CDR2 is YYEKEE (reference sequence). Here the CDR3 reads CASNQGFGNQPQHF. CDR3 nucleotides: TGTGCCTCCAACCAGGGGTTTGGCAATCAGCCCCAGCATTTT.

This chain joins TRBV11-2 and TRBJ1-1, with no clear D. The V end lost 5 bases, the J end lost 3 bases, and 16 bases lay between the germline ends. This CDR3 has 15 residues. Germline V gene lookup returns CDR1 SGHAT and CDR2 FQNNGV. The CDR3 loop reads CASSPEFGGYTEAFF. In DNA, the CDR3 is TGTGCCAGCAGCCCCGAATTCGGCGGTTACACTGAAGCTTTCTTT.

This clone was observed a single time. The chain links TRBV5-4 to TRBJ1-3; D ambiguous. CDR3 size: 14 residues. CDR1 is SGHNT and CDR2 is YYREEE in the germline V gene (reference sequence). Trimming took 4 bases from V and 4 from J, leaving 12 bases between them. As DNA, the CDR3 is TGTGCCAGCAGCAAAGAGACTGTCGGAAACACCATATATTTT. It translates to CASSKETVGNTIYF.

The chain uses TRBV5-4 and TRBJ2-1; perhaps TRBD1 as D (5 bases). CDR3 length: 15 amino acids. Trimming left V 3 bases short and J 5 bases short, with 15 bases between. The germline CDR1 and CDR2 sequences are SGHNT and YYREEE (reference sequence). For the CDR3, the DNA is TGTGCCAGCAGCTACGACAGTTCTGCCCACAATGAGCAGTTCTTC. Residues: CASSYDSSAHNEQFF.

This chain connects TRBV5-4 to TRBJ2-3, with 11 bases aligning to TRBD2. The CDR3 extends over 14 amino acids. Germline V gives CDR1 SGHNT, CDR2 YYREEE (reference sequence). V was pared by 7 bases and J by 6 bases, with 7 bases of the junction left unmatched. The CDR3 bases are TGTGCCAGCGGATTAGCGGGGGGGCAGGATACGCAGTATTTT. It codes for CASGLAGGQDTQYF.

The chain is built from TRBV27 and TRBJ1-2; D gene uncertain. With 3 bases removed from V and 7 bases from J, the gap between germline ends came to 12 bases. Per germline, CDR1 MNHEY and CDR2 SMNVEV (reference sequence). The length of the CDR3 is 13 residues. This CDR3 reads CASSFRRGIGYTF. CDR3 sequence (DNA): TGTGCCAGCAGTTTTAGGAGAGGAATTGGCTACACCTTC.

The genes are TRBV7-2 and TRBJ2-7, with 8 bases lining up with TRBD2. The germline V gene encodes CDR1 SGHTA and CDR2 FQGNSA. The length of the CDR3 is 16 residues. After removal of 0 bases from V and 2 bases from J, the junction contained 6 bases not matched to a gene. CDR3 in DNA: TGTGCCAGCAGCTTAGCAGGCGGGGGGACGACCTACGAGCAGTACTTC. Its translation is CASSLAGGGTTYEQYF.

The J gene is TRBJ2-3, the V gene TRBV3-1 (or the pseudogene TRBV3-2); a weak D match, TRBD2 (6 bases). Germline V gene sequence: CDR1 LGHDT, CDR2 YNNKEL (reference sequence). The ends were cut back, 3 bases at V and 4 bases at J, with 8 bases in the middle. The CDR3 length is 13 residues. This CDR3 is CASSHGSPDTQYF. The CDR3, as DNA: TGTGCCAGCAGCCACGGGAGCCCAGATACGCAGTATTTT.

The chain employs TRBV7-2 and TRBJ2-2, with 12 bases fitting TRBD2. Germline V gene data show CDR1 as SGHTA and CDR2 as FQGNSA. Trimming at V came to 1 base and at J to 0 bases, leaving 6 bases not matched to a gene. The CDR3 has 19 amino acids. The CDR3 nucleotides read TGTGCCAGCAGCTTAGTCTCCCTAGCGGGGGGGCCGAACACCGGGGAGCTGTTTTTT. It codes for CASSLVSLAGGPNTGELFF.

Comment on this clone: This CDR3 is also generated by other DNA sequences in the sample. V usage is TRBV5-1 and J usage is TRBJ1-1; a weak D match, TRBD1 (5 bases). Germline CDR1 is SGHRS and CDR2 is YFSETQ. The CDR3 consists of 13 residues. Between the trimmed V and J ends, which lost 4 bases and 0 bases, there was a span of 7 bases. CDR3 nucleotide sequence: TGCGCCAGCAGCCTGACAGTGAACACTGAAGCTTTCTTT. This codes for CASSLTVNTEAFF.

The rearrangement links TRBV3-1 (or the pseudogene TRBV3-2) to TRBJ1-2; 7 bases are shared with TRBD1. V lost 5 bases to trimming and J lost 4 bases; unmatched junction nucleotides: 7. CDR3 length: 14 residues. Germline V lookup: CDR1 LGHDT, CDR2 YNNKEL (reference sequence). The CDR3 coding sequence is TGTGCCAGCAGCTCGACAGGGACCCTCTATGGCTACACCTTC. The encoded protein is CASSSTGTLYGYTF.

The genes are TRBV5-1 and TRBJ2-2, with 11 positions matching TRBD2. In germline, CDR1 is SGHRS, CDR2 YFSETQ. This CDR3 has 18 residues. Unmatched junction bases numbered 5, after V lost 1 base and J lost 0 bases. CDR3 DNA sequence: TGCGCCAGCAGCTTGCCGACTAGCGGGGTCGCGAACACCGGGGAGCTGTTTTTT. Encoded protein: CASSLPTSGVANTGELFF.

The chain uses TRBV19 and TRBJ2-1; D gene ambiguous. Germline V gene lookup returns CDR1 LNHDA and CDR2 SQIVND (reference sequence). This CDR3 has 13 residues. The germline V and J ends were trimmed by 5 bases and 8 bases, with 13 bases remaining between them. The CDR3 is CASSLASRDEQFF. The CDR3 DNA sequence: TGTGCCAGTAGTTTGGCTAGTCGCGATGAGCAGTTCTTC.

Worth noting for this clone: One junction end does not reproduce the germline sequence, and a read error may be involved. The J gene is TRBJ1-1, the V gene TRBV14; no clear D gene. This CDR3 spans 16 amino acids. Germline V gives CDR1 SGHDN, CDR2 FVKESK. In DNA, the CDR3 is TGTGCCAGTAGCCCGAGGTACCGCAGACCCCGCACTGAAGCTTTCTTT. Its protein product is CASSPRYRRPRTEAFF.

J is TRBJ1-3 and V is TRBV27, with D uncertain. The V gene lost 6 bases and the J gene lost 4 bases, with 10 bases spanning the gap. In germline, CDR1 is MNHEY, CDR2 SMNVEV (reference sequence). CDR3 size: 13 residues. CDR3 amino acids: CASSSSGGNTIYF. The CDR3, as DNA: TGTGCCAGCAGCTCAAGCGGCGGAAACACCATATATTTT.

The rearrangement joins TRBV27 to TRBJ2-7; 7 nucleotides line up with TRBD1. Germline trimming cut 3 bases from V and 5 bases from J; bases unmatched to any gene: 1. Germline CDR1 is MNHEY and CDR2 is SMNVEV (reference sequence). The CDR3 totals 12 residues. CDR3 residues: CASSFTGDEQYF. In DNA, the CDR3 is TGTGCCAGCAGTTTTACAGGGGACGAGCAGTACTTC.

The chain uses TRBV3-1 (or the pseudogene TRBV3-2) and TRBJ1-1; perhaps TRBD1 as D (5 bases). Germline V lookup: CDR1 LGHDT, CDR2 YNNKEL (reference sequence). CDR3 size: 14 residues. Trimming shortened V by 8 bases and J by 1 base, and 14 bases separated the two germline ends. The CDR3 sequence: CASGPRVGNTEAFF. CDR3 nucleotide sequence: TGTGCCAGCGGTCCCAGGGTCGGGAACACTGAAGCTTTCTTT.

This clone was counted between two and nine times. The chain recombines TRBV11-2 with TRBJ1-1; D not certain. Germline CDR1 and CDR2: SGHAT and FQNNGV. V was cut by 6 bases and J by 0 bases, with 8 bases left in between. This CDR3 region has 13 residues. Written as DNA, the CDR3 is TGTGCCAGCAGGTCCGGTATGAACACTGAAGCTTTCTTT. This encodes CASRSGMNTEAFF.